This T cell receptor beta chain comes out of a study of T cells in tumors after PD-1 blockade. The method was immunoSEQ multiplex PCR; TCRdb's version includes in-frame clones alone and lacks a portion of them. This sample has over 60,000 clones, with 74% found just once. V lost 5 bases to trimming and J lost 2 bases; unmatched junction nucleotides: 0. This CDR3 is 14 amino acids long. Germline V lookup: CDR1 MDHEN, CDR2 SYDVKM. Tumor or blood genomic DNA was sequenced, with inputs of roughly 550 ng to 6,500 ng. Material: PBMCs, obtained after anti-PD-1 treatment. The receptor comes from a human donor with basal cell carcinoma. The rearrangement links TRBV28 to TRBJ1-3, with TRBD1 matching 10 bases. CDR3 DNA sequence: TGTGCCAGCAGTGGACAGGGGGCTGGAAACACCATATATTTT. Amino acid sequence: CASSGQGAGNTIYF.